The TCR beta chain described here comes from a study of blood T cell repertoires in COVID-19. Study-wide context: Samples came from the United States, Italy and Spain, spanning acute and convalescent COVID-19. PBMCs, B-cell-depleted T cells, or T cells were the source of the cDNA or gDNA that made up the material.

The CDR3 is 16 residues long. V was clipped by 0 bases and J by 2 bases, with 12 bases between them. The germline V gene has CDR1 SGDLS and CDR2 YYNGEE. Study processing details: By means of reference gene primer amplification, nucleated cell counts were estimated. The protocol was immunoSEQ multiplex PCR, while the TCRdb copy is restricted to in-frame clones and leaves out a portion. V and J calls and clone size are as listed in that table; D and trimming were resolved from the DNA. The sample includes fewer than 250,000 clones, less than 90% of them seen just once. This clonotype originated in a man younger than 45 with active or convalescent COVID-19. The chain links TRBV9 to TRBJ2-1; the D gene is possibly TRBD2 (6 bases). The sequenced material came from peripheral blood. In nucleotides, the CDR3 is TGTGCCAGCAGCGTAGCGAGTAGCGGTACCTACAATGAGCAGTTCTTC. Translating it yields CASSVASSGTYNEQFF.